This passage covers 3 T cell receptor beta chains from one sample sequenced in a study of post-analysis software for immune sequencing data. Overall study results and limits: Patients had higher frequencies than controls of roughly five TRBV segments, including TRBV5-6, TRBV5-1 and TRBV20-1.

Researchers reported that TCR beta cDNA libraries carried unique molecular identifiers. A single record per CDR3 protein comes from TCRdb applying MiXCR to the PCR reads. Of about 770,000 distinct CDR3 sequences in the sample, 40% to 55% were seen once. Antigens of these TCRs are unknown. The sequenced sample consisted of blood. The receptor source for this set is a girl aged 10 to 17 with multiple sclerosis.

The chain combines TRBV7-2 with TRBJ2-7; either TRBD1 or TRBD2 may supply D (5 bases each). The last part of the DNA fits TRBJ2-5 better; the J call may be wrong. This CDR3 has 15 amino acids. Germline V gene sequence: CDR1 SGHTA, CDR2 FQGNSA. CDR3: CASSARGLGRETQYF. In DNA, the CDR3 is TGTGCCAGCAGCGCCCGGGGCCTGGGCAGGGAGACCCAGTACTTC.

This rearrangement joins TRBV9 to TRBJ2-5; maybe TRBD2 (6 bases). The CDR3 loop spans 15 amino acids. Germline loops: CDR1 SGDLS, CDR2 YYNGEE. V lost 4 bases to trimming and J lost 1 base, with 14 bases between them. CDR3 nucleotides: TGTGCCAGCAGCCCAGGAGGGGCAGCCCAAGAGACCCAGTACTTC. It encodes CASSPGGAAQETQYF.

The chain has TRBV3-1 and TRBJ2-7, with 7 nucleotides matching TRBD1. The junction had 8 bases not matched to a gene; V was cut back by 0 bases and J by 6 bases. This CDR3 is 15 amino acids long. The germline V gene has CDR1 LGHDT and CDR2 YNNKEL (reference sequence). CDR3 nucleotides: TGTGCCAGCAGCCAAGAAAGGACAGGACCTCGCGAGCAGTACTTC. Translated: CASSQERTGPREQYF.